The 21 T cell receptor beta chains listed next were all sequenced from one sample in a study of T cell repertoires in cytomegalovirus infection (dated by TCRdb to about 2019). This sample was sequenced with an Illumina HiSeq 1500. The public reads were run again by TCRdb, first through fastp at Q25 and then through MiXCR, and only productive beta chains were kept. CDR3 protein sequences are deduplicated, and each keeps its most common genes and DNA. For this sample there are 200,000 to 300,000 distinct CDR3 sequences; approximately 9% appear just once. The top ten hold approximately 15% of the sample. Sequencing was performed on PBMCs. These receptors originate from a human donor in good health (CMV status not recorded). Some clones in this sample may be carry-over from other donors' samples.

This clonotype has a count of ten or more. The J gene is TRBJ1-6, the V gene TRBV6-2 or TRBV6-3; D is undetermined. The germline V gene encodes CDR1 MNHEY and CDR2 SVGEGT. Trimming left V 0 bases short and J 8 bases short, with 11 bases between. This CDR3 is 15 amino acids long. In DNA form, the CDR3 reads TGTGCCAGCAGTTACTCGTCCGGGTATGATTCACCCCTCCACTTT. It yields the protein CASSYSSGYDSPLHF.

This clonotype was recorded at least ten times. The rearrangement uses TRBV7-2 and TRBJ2-7; D remains ambiguous. The germline V gene encodes CDR1 SGHTA and CDR2 FQGNSA. The CDR3 runs 14 residues. The germline V and J ends were trimmed by 1 base and 5 bases, with 12 bases remaining between them. CDR3 in DNA: TGTGCCAGCAGCTTAGGAAACCCAAGGGACGAGCAGTACTTC. Its protein is CASSLGNPRDEQYF.

This clonotype was detected many times. The chain recombines TRBV7-6 with TRBJ1-1; the D gene is possibly TRBD1 (6 bases). This CDR3 comprises 14 residues. Trimming removed 4 bases at V and 5 bases at J, with 14 bases between. Germline V lookup: CDR1 SGHVS, CDR2 FNYEAQ. The CDR3 DNA reads as TGTGCCAGCAGCTCGACCTCAGGGGTGACTGAAGCTTTCTTT. It translates to CASSSTSGVTEAFF.

The V and J genes are TRBV9 and TRBJ1-5; 7 bases fit TRBD1. V was clipped by 4 bases and J by 0 bases; unmatched bases: 4. The CDR3 length is 15 residues. Germline CDR1 is SGDLS and CDR2 is YYNGEE. The DNA of the CDR3 is TGTGCCAGCAGCAAGGGGACAGCTAGCAATCAGCCCCAGCATTTT. It specifies CASSKGTASNQPQHF.

This clonotype was detected ten times or more. The V call is TRBV7-2, the J call TRBJ1-5; 7 positions match TRBD1. Germline V gene lookup returns CDR1 SGHTA and CDR2 FQGNSA. V shed 4 bases and J 4 bases; nucleotides not matched to a gene: 10. The CDR3 length is 16 residues. The CDR3 DNA is TGTGCCAGCAGCTCCTCCGGACAGGAGAAAAATCAGCCCCAGCATTTT. Protein sequence: CASSSSGQEKNQPQHF.

There are many counts of this clonotype. The rearrangement joins TRBV7-2 to TRBJ1-2; TRBD1 matches at 7 bases. Losses at the gene ends were 5 bases for V and 8 bases for J; bases not matched to a gene: 8. This CDR3 has 13 residues. The germline gives CDR1 SGHTA, CDR2 FQGNSA. Written as DNA, the CDR3 is TGTGCCAGCAGCCTCAGACAGGGTGAAGGCTACACCTTC. It yields the protein CASSLRQGEGYTF.

This clonotype came up many times. The V call is TRBV7-2, the J call TRBJ2-2, with 7 positions matching TRBD2. Per germline, CDR1 SGHTA and CDR2 FQGNSA. V gave up 1 base and J gave up 6 bases; unmatched junction bases: 11. The CDR3 has 17 residues. The CDR3 DNA reads as TGTGCCAGCAGCTTAGAGCAGAGACTAGCTACCGCCGGGGAGCTGTTTTTT. Translating gives CASSLEQRLATAGELFF.

The CDR3 protein is CASSPYKTDSKAFF. The CDR3 bases are TGCGCCAGCAGCCCATACAAGACAGATAGTAAAGCTTTCTTT. The V call is TRBV5-1, the J call TRBJ1-1; the D gene is possibly TRBD1 (5 bases). Trimming removed 4 bases at V and 9 bases at J, with 19 bases between. Germline V lookup: CDR1 SGHRS, CDR2 YFSETQ. The length of the CDR3 is 14 residues.

V usage is TRBV11-3 and J usage is TRBJ2-1; D is undetermined. Trimming shortened V by 5 bases and J by 6 bases, and 11 bases separated the two germline ends. Germline CDR1 and CDR2: SGHNT and YENEEA. The CDR3 totals 13 residues. CDR3 sequence (DNA): TGTGCCAGCAGCGGAAGATTAGCCAATGAGCAGTTCTTC. It is translated as CASSGRLANEQFF.

This clonotype appeared many times. V gene TRBV20-1 combines with J gene TRBJ1-1; D gene unclear. Germline V gene lookup returns CDR1 DFQATT and CDR2 SNEGSKA (reference sequence). Trimming removed 6 bases from V and 1 base from J, with 9 bases in between. The CDR3 loop spans 12 amino acids. The CDR3 DNA reads TGCAGTGCCAGGAAGCAGAACACTGAAGCTTTCTTT. Protein sequence: CSARKQNTEAFF.

This clonotype has a handful of counts. The CDR3 nucleotides are TGCAGTGCTACCCCTTTAGACAATCAGCCCCAGCATTTT. Encoded protein: CSATPLDNQPQHF. The chain carries TRBV20-1 and TRBJ1-5; D gene unclear. Germline-derived CDR1 and CDR2 are DFQATT and SNEGSKA (reference sequence). The CDR3 totals 13 residues. V was pared by 4 bases and J by 3 bases, with 10 bases between.

There are many counts of this clonotype. The rearrangement links TRBV9 to TRBJ2-3, with D uncertain. V was clipped by 1 base and J by 2 bases, with 5 bases between them. CDR3 length: 13 amino acids. The germline gives CDR1 SGDLS, CDR2 YYNGEE. This CDR3 is CASSVMFTDTQYF. The CDR3 DNA sequence: TGTGCCAGCAGCGTAATGTTCACAGATACGCAGTATTTT.

This clonotype occurred many times. CDR3 sequence: CASSYGWSQETQYF. The CDR3 DNA is TGTGCCAGCAGTTATGGATGGAGCCAAGAGACCCAGTACTTC. The chain has TRBV7-8 and TRBJ2-5; D remains unclear. CDR3 length equals 14 residues. Germline-derived CDR1 and CDR2 are SGHVS and FQNEAQ. V was cut by 6 bases and J by 1 base, with 12 bases left in between.

Ten or more counts support this clonotype. The CDR3 loop reads CASSLGGRREETQYF. The CDR3 coding sequence is TGTGCCAGCAGCTTAGGGGGTCGGCGGGAAGAGACCCAGTACTTC. The rearrangement links TRBV7-2 to TRBJ2-5, with D possibly being TRBD2 (5 bases). The V gene's germline CDR1 is SGHTA and CDR2 FQGNSA. The CDR3 spans 15 residues. Between the trimmed V and J ends, which lost 1 base and 3 bases, there was a span of 12 bases. The complete variable domain, with remaining parts taken from reference TRBV7-2 and TRBJ2-5, reads GAGVSQSPSNKVTEKGKDVELRCDPISGHTALYWYRQSLGQGLEFLIYFQGNSAPDKSGLPSDRFSAERTGGSVSTLTIQRTQQEDSAVYLCASSLGGRREETQYFGPGTRLLVL.

This clonotype was counted at least ten times. The chain has TRBV7-2 and TRBJ2-1, with 8 bases lining up with TRBD1. Germline trimming cut 6 bases from V and 7 bases from J; bases unmatched to any gene: 14. Germline-derived CDR1 and CDR2 are SGHTA and FQGNSA. The CDR3 extends over 16 amino acids. The CDR3 region has the DNA TGTGCCAGCAGACAACCGCAGGGGGCGCGTTGGAATGAGCAGTTCTTC. Translated: CASRQPQGARWNEQFF.

This chain uses TRBV7-9 with TRBJ1-3, with a possible D match to TRBD1 (5 bases). Germline V gives CDR1 SEHNR, CDR2 FQNEAQ (reference sequence). The V and J ends lost 9 bases and 0 bases respectively, with 12 bases between them. The CDR3 contains 14 residues. This chain's CDR3 is CASHRGDSGNTIYF. CDR3 nucleotide sequence: TGTGCCAGTCACCGGGGGGACTCTGGAAACACCATATATTTT.

This clonotype showed up just a few times. The J gene is TRBJ2-5, the V gene TRBV5-1; D possibly corresponds to TRBD2 (5 bases). Germline-derived CDR1 and CDR2 are SGHRS and YFSETQ. The V gene lost 0 bases and the J gene lost 7 bases, with 10 bases spanning the gap. CDR3 length: 13 amino acids. CDR3 coding DNA: TGCGCCAGCAGCTTGGCCCAGGCGGGGACCCAGTACTTC. It is translated as CASSLAQAGTQYF.

This clonotype turned up a few times. The rearrangement joins TRBV7-2 to TRBJ2-1; 10 bases line up with TRBD2. There are 16 residues in the CDR3. The J segment lost 7 bases and the V segment lost 1 base, leaving 7 bases of the junction unmatched. CDR1 SGHTA and CDR2 FQGNSA come from the germline V gene. CDR3 region: CASSLEPAGGGNEQFF. Written as DNA, the CDR3 is TGTGCCAGCAGCTTAGAACCAGCGGGAGGGGGAAATGAGCAGTTCTTC.

The sample holds many counts of this clonotype. V usage is TRBV7-2 and J usage is TRBJ1-5; 9 bases match TRBD1. The CDR3 has 17 residues. The V gene's germline CDR1 is SGHTA and CDR2 FQGNSA. V trimming: 5 bases; J trimming: 3 bases; junction bases outside the gene matches: 11. The CDR3 bases are TGTGCCAGCAGCACACCATCCGGGACAGGGAACAATCAGCCCCAGCATTTT. This encodes CASSTPSGTGNNQPQHF.

The sample holds many counts of this clonotype. The CDR3 reads CASSYRDTNTEAFF. The CDR3 DNA reads TGTGCCAGCAGTTACAGGGATACGAACACTGAAGCTTTCTTT. The chain joins TRBV6-6 to TRBJ1-1; D remains ambiguous. There are 14 residues in the CDR3. Germline-derived CDR1 and CDR2 are MNHNY and SVGAGI (reference sequence). V was trimmed by 2 bases and J by 1 base, leaving 8 bases between them.

This chain uses TRBV7-2 with TRBJ1-5; the match to TRBD1 covers 8 bases. The CDR3 contains 17 residues. Germline assignment: CDR1 SGHTA and CDR2 FQGNSA. Trimming took 1 base from V and 0 from J; bases not matched to a gene: 5. This chain's CDR3 is CASSLGETGASNQPQHF. CDR3 bases: TGTGCCAGCAGCTTAGGAGAGACAGGGGCTAGCAATCAGCCCCAGCATTTT.